This T cell receptor (beta chain) was recorded in a study of early T cells in non-severe SARS-CoV-2 infection. Individually, cDNA molecules had unique molecular identifiers attached to them. TCRdb redid the calling of the 5' RACE reads with MiXCR, one entry per CDR3 protein. In the table there are fewer than 50,000 distinct CDR3 sequences, under 9.5% of which are singletons. Germline CDR1 MNHEY, CDR2 SVGEGT. V lost 6 bases, J lost 3 bases, and 10 bases stayed unmatched. The CDR3 is 15 residues long. The sequenced material came from whole blood. V is TRBV6-2 or TRBV6-3 and J is TRBJ1-1; 7 bases are shared with TRBD1. The sequence came from an adult who was a healthcare worker with PCR-confirmed SARS-CoV-2 infection or an uninfected control (not recorded which). The CDR3 nucleotides are TGTGCCAGCAGCGAGAACGACAGGGCGGACACTGAAGCTTTCTTT. The encoded protein is CASSENDRADTEAFF.